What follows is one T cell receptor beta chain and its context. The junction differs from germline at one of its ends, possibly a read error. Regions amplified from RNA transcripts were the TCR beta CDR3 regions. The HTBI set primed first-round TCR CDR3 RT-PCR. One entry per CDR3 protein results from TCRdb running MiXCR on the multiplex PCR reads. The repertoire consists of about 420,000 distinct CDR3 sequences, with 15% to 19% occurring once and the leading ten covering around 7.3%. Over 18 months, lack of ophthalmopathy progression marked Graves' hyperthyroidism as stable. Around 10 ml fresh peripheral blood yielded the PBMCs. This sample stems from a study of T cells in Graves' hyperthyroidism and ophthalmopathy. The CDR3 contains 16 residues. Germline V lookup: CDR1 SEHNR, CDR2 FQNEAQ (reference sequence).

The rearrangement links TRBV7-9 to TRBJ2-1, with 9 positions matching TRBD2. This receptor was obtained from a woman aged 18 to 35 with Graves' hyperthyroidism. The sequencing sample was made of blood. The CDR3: CASSLGASGKYNEQLF. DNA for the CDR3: TGTGCCAGCAGCCTAGGAGCTAGCGGGAAATACAATGAGCAGCTCTTC.